This passage covers 4 T cell receptor beta chains from one sample sequenced in a study of blood T cells in healthy people across ages. A second PCR of about 6 to 12 cycles used a sample-barcoded 5' primer and a J-beta primer mix. MiXCR was run by TCRdb on the 5' RACE reads, yielding one entry per CDR3 protein. The sample holds nearly 1 million distinct CDR3 sequences, roughly half seen once. Material: blood. The source of these receptors is a woman aged 60-75 years in good health.

The chain has TRBV2 and TRBJ2-7, with TRBD2 as a possible D gene (7 bases). This CDR3 contains 18 residues. V was cut by 5 bases and J by 5 bases, with 28 bases left in between. Germline CDR1 is SNHLY and CDR2 is FYNNEI. The CDR3 region is CASSHQGRAMDNRDEQYF. Written as DNA, the CDR3 is TGTGCCAGCAGTCACCAGGGGAGGGCTATGGACAATCGCGACGAGCAGTACTTC.

The rearrangement links TRBV12-3 or TRBV12-4 to TRBJ1-1; 11 bases align to TRBD1. Losses at the gene ends were 3 bases for V and 6 bases for J; bases not matched to a gene: 0. The CDR3 has 13 residues. CDR3 nucleotide sequence: TGTGCCAGCAGTTTGGGACAGGGGGCTGAAGCTTTCTTT. Amino acid sequence: CASSLGQGAEAFF.

This chain joins TRBV20-1 and TRBJ2-3; TRBD2 matches at 8 bases. The CDR3 extends over 14 amino acids. Germline loops: CDR1 DFQATT, CDR2 SNEGSKA (reference sequence). After removal of 4 bases from V and 3 bases from J, the junction contained 6 bases not matched to a gene. The CDR3: CSAKSGSSTDTQYF. CDR3 DNA: TGCAGTGCTAAGAGCGGGAGTTCTACAGATACGCAGTATTTT.

In this sample, this clonotype turned up a few times. The genes are TRBV28 and TRBJ2-7; D gene unclear. The J call may be incorrect, as the DNA end agrees better with TRBJ2-5. Germline CDR1 and CDR2: MDHEN and SYDVKM. The CDR3 has 15 residues. The CDR3 protein is CASSLAEKNSETQYF. The CDR3, as DNA: TGTGCCAGCAGTTTGGCCGAAAAGAATTCGGAGACCCAGTACTTC.